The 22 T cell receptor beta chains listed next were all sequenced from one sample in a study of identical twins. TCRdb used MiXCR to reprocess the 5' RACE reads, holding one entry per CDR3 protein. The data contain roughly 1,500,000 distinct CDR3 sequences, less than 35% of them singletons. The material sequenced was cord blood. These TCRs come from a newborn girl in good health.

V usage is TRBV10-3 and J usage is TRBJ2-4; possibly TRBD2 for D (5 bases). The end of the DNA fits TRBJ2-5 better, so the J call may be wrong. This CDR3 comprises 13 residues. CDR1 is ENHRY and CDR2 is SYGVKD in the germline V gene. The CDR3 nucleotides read TGTGCCATCAGAGTCCTAGCCCAAGAGACCCAGTACTTC. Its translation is CAIRVLAQETQYF.

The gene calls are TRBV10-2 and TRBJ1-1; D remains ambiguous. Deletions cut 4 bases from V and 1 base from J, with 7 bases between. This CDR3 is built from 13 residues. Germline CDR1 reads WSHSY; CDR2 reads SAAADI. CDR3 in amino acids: CASSGAGNTEAFF. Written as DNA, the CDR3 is TGCGCCAGCAGTGGGGCAGGGAACACTGAAGCTTTCTTT.

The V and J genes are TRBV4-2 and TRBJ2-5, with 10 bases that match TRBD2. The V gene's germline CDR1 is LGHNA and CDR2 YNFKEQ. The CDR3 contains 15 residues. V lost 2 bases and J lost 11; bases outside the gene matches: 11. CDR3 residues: CASSQTSGNYNEQYF. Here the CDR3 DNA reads TGTGCCAGCAGCCAAACTAGCGGGAATTACAATGAGCAGTACTTC.

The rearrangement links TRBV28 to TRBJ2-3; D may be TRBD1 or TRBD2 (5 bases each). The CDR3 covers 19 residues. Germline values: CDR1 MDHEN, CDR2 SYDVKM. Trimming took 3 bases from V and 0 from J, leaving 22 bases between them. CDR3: CASSLVGDRIAESTDTQYF. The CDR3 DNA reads TGTGCCAGCAGTTTGGTAGGGGACCGTATAGCCGAAAGCACAGATACGCAGTATTTT.

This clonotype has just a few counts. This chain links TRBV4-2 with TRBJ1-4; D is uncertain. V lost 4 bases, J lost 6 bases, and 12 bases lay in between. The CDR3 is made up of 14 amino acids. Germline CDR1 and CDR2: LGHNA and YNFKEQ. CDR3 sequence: CASSLGLGDEKLFF. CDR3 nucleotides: TGTGCCAGCAGCCTAGGGCTTGGGGATGAAAAACTGTTTTTT.

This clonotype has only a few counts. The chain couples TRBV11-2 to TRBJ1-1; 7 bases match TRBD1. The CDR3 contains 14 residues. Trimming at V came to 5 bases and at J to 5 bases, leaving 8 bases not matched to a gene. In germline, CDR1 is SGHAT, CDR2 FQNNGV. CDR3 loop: CASSPIRQGTEAFF. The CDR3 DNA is TGTGCCAGCAGCCCAATCCGACAGGGAACTGAAGCTTTCTTT.

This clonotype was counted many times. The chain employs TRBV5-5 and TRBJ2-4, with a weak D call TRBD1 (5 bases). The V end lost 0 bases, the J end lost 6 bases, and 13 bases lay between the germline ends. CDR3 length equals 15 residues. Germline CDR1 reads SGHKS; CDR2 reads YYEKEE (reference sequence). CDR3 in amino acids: CASSLGQSQANIQYF. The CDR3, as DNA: TGTGCCAGCAGCTTGGGACAGTCCCAGGCAAACATTCAGTACTTC.

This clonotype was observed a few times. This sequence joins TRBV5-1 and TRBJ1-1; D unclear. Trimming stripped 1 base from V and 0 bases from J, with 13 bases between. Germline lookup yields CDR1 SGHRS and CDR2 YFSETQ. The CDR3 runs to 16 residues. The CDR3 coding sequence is TGCGCCAGCAGCTTGACGGGCGGATTCATGAACACTGAAGCTTTCTTT. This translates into CASSLTGGFMNTEAFF.

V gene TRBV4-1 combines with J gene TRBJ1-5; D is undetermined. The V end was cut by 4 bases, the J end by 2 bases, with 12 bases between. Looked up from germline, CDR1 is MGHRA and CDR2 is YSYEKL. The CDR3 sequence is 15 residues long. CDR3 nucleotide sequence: TGCGCCAGCAGCCTAATTCCGGGCGGCAATCAGCCCCAGCATTTT. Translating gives CASSLIPGGNQPQHF.

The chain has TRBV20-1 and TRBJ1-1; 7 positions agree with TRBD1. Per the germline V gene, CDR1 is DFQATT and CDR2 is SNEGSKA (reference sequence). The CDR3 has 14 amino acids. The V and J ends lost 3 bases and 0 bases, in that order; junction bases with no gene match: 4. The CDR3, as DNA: TGCAGTGCTAGTCTGGGACAGATGAACACTGAAGCTTTCTTT. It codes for CSASLGQMNTEAFF.

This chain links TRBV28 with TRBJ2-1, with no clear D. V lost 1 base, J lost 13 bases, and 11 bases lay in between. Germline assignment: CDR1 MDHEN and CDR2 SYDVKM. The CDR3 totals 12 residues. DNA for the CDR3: TGTGCCAGCAGTTTATTTCCGGTTCCCCAGTTCTTC. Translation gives CASSLFPVPQFF.

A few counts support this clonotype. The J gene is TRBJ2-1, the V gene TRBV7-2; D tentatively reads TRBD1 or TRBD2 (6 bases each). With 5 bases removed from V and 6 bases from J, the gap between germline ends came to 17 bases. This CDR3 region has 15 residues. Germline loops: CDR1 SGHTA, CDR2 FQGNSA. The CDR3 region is CASSLSGGLANEQFF. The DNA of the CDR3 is TGTGCCAGCAGCCTTTCCGGGGGCCTGGCCAATGAGCAGTTCTTC.

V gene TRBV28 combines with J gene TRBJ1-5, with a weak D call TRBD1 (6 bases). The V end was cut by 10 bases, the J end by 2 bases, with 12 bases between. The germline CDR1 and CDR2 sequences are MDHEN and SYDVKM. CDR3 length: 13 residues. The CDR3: CATQGKGNQPQHF. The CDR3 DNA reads TGTGCCACACAGGGAAAGGGCAATCAGCCCCAGCATTTT. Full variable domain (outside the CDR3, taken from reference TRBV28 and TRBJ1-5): DVKVTQSSRYLVKRTGEKVFLECVQDMDHENMFWYRQDPGLGLRLIYFSYDVKMKEKGDIPEGYSVSREKKERFSLILESASTNQTSMYLCATQGKGNQPQHFGDGTRLSIL.

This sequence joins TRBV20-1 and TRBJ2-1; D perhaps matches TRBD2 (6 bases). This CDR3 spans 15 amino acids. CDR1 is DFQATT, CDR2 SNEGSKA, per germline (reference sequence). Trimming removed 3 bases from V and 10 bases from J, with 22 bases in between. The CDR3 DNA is TGCAGTGCTAGTCGGGGTGGACTAAATGCCTACGAGCAGTTCTTC. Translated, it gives CSASRGGLNAYEQFF.

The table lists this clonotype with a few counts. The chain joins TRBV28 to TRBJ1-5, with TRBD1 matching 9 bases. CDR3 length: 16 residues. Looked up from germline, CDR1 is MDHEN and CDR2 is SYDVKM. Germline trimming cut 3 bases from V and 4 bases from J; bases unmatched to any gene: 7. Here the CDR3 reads CASSFTGTGKNQPQHF. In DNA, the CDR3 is TGTGCCAGCAGTTTCACCGGGACAGGGAAGAATCAGCCCCAGCATTTT.

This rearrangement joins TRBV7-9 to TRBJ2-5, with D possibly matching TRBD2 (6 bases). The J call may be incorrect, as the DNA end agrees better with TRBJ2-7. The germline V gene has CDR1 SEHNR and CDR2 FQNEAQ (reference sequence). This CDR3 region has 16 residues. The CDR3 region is CASSSLWTGSAYEQYF. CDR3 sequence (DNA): TGTGCCAGCAGCTCTTTGTGGACCGGGAGTGCCTACGAGCAGTACTTC.

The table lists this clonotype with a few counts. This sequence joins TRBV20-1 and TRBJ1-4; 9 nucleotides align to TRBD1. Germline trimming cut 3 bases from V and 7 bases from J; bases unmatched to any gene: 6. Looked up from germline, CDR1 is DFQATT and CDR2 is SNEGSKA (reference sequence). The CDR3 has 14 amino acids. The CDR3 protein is CSASDRGGSEKLFF. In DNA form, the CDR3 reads TGCAGTGCTAGTGACAGGGGGGGAAGTGAAAAACTGTTTTTT.

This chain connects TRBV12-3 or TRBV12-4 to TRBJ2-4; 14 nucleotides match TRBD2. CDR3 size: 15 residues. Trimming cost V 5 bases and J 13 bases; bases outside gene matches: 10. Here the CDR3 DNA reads TGTGCCAGCAGTCCCGGGACTAGCGGGGGCGGTAAGCAGTACTTC. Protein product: CASSPGTSGGGKQYF.

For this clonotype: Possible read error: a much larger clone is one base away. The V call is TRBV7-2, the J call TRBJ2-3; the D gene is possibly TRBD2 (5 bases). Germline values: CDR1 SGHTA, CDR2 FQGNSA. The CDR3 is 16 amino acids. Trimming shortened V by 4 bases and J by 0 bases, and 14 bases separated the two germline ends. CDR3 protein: CASSSPRTSSTDTQYF. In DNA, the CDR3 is TGTGCCAGCAGCTCCCCCAGGACTTCTAGCACAGATACGCAGTATTTT. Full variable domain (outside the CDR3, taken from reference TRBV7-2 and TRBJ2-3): GAGVSQSPSNKVTEKGKDVELRCDPISGHTALYWYRQSLGQGLEFLIYFQGNSAPDKSGLPSDRFSAERTGGSVSTLTIQRTQQEDSAVYLCASSSPRTSSTDTQYFGPGTRLTVL.

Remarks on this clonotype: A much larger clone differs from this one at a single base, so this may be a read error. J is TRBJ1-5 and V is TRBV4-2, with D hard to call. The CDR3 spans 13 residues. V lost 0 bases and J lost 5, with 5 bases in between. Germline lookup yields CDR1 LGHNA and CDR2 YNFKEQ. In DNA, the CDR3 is TGTGCCAGCAGCCAAGATAAGCATCAGCCCCAGCATTTT. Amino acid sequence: CASSQDKHQPQHF.

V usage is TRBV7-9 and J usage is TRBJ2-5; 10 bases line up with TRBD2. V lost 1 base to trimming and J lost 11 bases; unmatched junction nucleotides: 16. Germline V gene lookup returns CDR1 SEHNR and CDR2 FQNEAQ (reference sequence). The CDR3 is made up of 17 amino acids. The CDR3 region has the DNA TGTGCCAGCAGCTTAGAGTATGGCCTAGCGGGAGAGAATGAGCAGTACTTC. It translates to CASSLEYGLAGENEQYF.

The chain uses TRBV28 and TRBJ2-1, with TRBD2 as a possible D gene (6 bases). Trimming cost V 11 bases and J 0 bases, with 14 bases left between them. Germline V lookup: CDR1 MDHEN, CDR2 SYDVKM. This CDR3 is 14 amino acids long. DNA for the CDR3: TGTGCCGGGGGGACTGGAAGCTCCTACAATGAGCAGTTCTTC. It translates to CAGGTGSSYNEQFF.